The rows below give T cell receptor beta chains drawn from one sample of a study of shared clonotypes between healthy human individuals. The assay was immunoSEQ multiplex PCR, and TCRdb's table has in-frame clones only and misses some. The sample has 950,000 to 1,100,000 clones, 75% to 85% seen once; the top ten hold 0.6% to 0.7%. Specimen: memory CD4+ T cells from PBMCs. Receptor source: a man younger than 30 in good health. Some clones in this sample may be carry-over from other donors' samples. CDR3s include the opening cysteine and the closing phenylalanine or tryptophan. Fields, in order: D gene, V gene, J gene, clone size, CDR3 DNA, CDR3 protein. The D gene is left open where the match is weak. Expanded clones are given a class, and other clones once, few, many or no size at all.

.	TRBV30	TRBJ1-6	many	TGTGCCGGACACAGGGAGAGGAATTCACCCCTCCACTTT	CAGHRERNSPLHF
.	TRBV28	TRBJ2-7	.	TGTGCCAGCAGTGGCCTAACCCCGTCCTACGAGCAGTACTTC	CASSGLTPSYEQYF
.	TRBV6-1	TRBJ1-4	.	TGTGCCAGCAGTGTAGGGCCAAGCGGGGAAAAACTGTTTTTT	CASSVGPSGEKLFF
.	TRBV18	TRBJ1-3	.	TGTGCCAGCTCACCACAAATCCGGGTGGAAGGAAACACCATATATTTT	CASSPQIRVEGNTIYF
.	TRBV6-1	TRBJ2-7	few	TGTGCCAGCAGTGAGGGCCCGGGGTTCTACGAGCAGTACTTC	CASSEGPGFYEQYF
TRBD1	TRBV5-6	TRBJ1-5	.	TGTGCCAGCAGCGCCGGGACAGGGGGCAACGCGGCCTACAATCAGCCCCAGCATTTT	CASSAGTGGNAAYNQPQHF
TRBD1	TRBV7-6	TRBJ1-3	.	TGTGCCAGCAGCCGACAGGGAAACGTTGGAAACACCATATATTTT	CASSRQGNVGNTIYF
.	TRBV25-1	TRBJ1-2	few	TGTGCCAGCAGCGAAAGAGAGACAACGGGTGGCTACACCTTC	CASSERETTGGYTF
TRBD1	TRBV14	TRBJ1-1	many	TGTGCCAGCAGCCCTGACAGGGTTGGCACTGAAGCTTTCTTT	CASSPDRVGTEAFF
.	TRBV18	TRBJ2-7	.	TGTGCCAGCTCACCACTGAAACTTCAGGGAAGCGAGCAGTACTTC	CASSPLKLQGSEQYF
.	TRBV27	TRBJ1-3	once	TGTGCCAGCAGTTTAGGGCCTGGAAACACCATATATTTT	CASSLGPGNTIYF
.	TRBV4-1	TRBJ2-3	.	TGCGCCAGCAGCCAATCATTTCTCCCAGATACGCAGTATTTT	CASSQSFLPDTQYF
.	TRBV5-1	TRBJ2-7	.	TGCGCCAGCAGCTTGCAACTGAGATCCTACGAGCAGTACTTC	CASSLQLRSYEQYF
.	TRBV7-9	TRBJ1-1	.	TGTGCCAGCAGCAGGAGGGGGAACACTGAAGCTTTCTTT	CASSRRGNTEAFF
TRBD2	TRBV11-2	TRBJ2-7	.	TGTGCCAGCAGACCGCTCCGGGGACTAGCGGGAGTCTACGAGCAGTACTTC	CASRPLRGLAGVYEQYF
.	TRBV29-1	TRBJ1-3	once	TGCAGCGTTGACGGGTTTGGAAACACCATATATTTT	CSVDGFGNTIYF
.	TRBV27	TRBJ2-2	.	TGTGCCAGCAGCCCCCTCTCGGGGGGCGCGCTTGACGGGGAGCTGTTTTTT	CASSPLSGGALDGELFF
.	TRBV27	TRBJ2-3	.	TGTGCCAGCAGCTCTGAGGGCGCCCCTACCCCAGATACGCAGTATTTT	CASSSEGAPTPDTQYF
.	TRBV12-5	TRBJ1-2	.	TGTGCTAGTGGCCTCGGGGGGCGTGGCTACACCTTC	CASGLGGRGYTF
.	TRBV4-3	TRBJ2-2	.	TGCGCCAGCAGCCAAGGAGACAGTTCGAACACCGGGGAGCTGTTTTTT	CASSQGDSSNTGELFF
.	TRBV11-2	TRBJ1-1	.	TGTGCCAGCAGCTGGCGGGTCACTGAAGCTTTCTTT	CASSWRVTEAFF
.	TRBV2	TRBJ2-7	once	TGTGCCAGCAGTGATGGGACTCTCTCCTACGAGCAGTACTTC	CASSDGTLSYEQYF
.	TRBV5-5	TRBJ1-5	.	TGTGCCAGCAGCTTGTCCAGGGGATCCCTAAGCAATCAGCCCCAGCATTTT	CASSLSRGSLSNQPQHF
.	TRBV7-8	TRBJ2-4	.	TGTGCCAGCAGCCCGTCAAAAGGACGGAAGATAGCCAAAAACATTCAGTACTTC	CASSPSKGRKIAKNIQYF
.	TRBV7-3	TRBJ1-2	.	TGTGCCAGCAGCTTAACCCCACAAGACAGCCCCGGGGGGGACTATGGCTACACCTTC	CASSLTPQDSPGGDYGYTF
.	TRBV29-1	TRBJ2-5	once	TGCAGCGTTACATGGCGTGGGAGACCCCAAGAGACCCAGTACTTC	CSVTWRGRPQETQYF
TRBD2	TRBV6-5	TRBJ2-1	.	TGTGCCAGCAGATCACTAGCGGGAGGCTACAATGAGCAGTTCTTC	CASRSLAGGYNEQFF
.	TRBV28	TRBJ1-2	.	TGTGCCAGCAGTTCAGAATATGGCTACACCTTC	CASSSEYGYTF
TRBD1	TRBV28	TRBJ2-7	many	TGTGCCAGCAGTTCCCCGGGACAGGGGTGGGAGCAGTACTTC	CASSSPGQGWEQYF
.	TRBV19	TRBJ1-5	.	TGTGCCAGTAGTATTTTAACAGGGAATTTACGTCAGCCCCAGCATTTT	CASSILTGNLRQPQHF
TRBD1	TRBV6-5	TRBJ1-2	.	TGTGCCAGCAGTTGGGACAGGAGTGGCTACACCTTC	CASSWDRSGYTF
.	TRBV5-1	TRBJ1-5	.	TGCGCCAGCAGCCCTGGTGGGGATCAGCCCCAGCATTTT	CASSPGGDQPQHF